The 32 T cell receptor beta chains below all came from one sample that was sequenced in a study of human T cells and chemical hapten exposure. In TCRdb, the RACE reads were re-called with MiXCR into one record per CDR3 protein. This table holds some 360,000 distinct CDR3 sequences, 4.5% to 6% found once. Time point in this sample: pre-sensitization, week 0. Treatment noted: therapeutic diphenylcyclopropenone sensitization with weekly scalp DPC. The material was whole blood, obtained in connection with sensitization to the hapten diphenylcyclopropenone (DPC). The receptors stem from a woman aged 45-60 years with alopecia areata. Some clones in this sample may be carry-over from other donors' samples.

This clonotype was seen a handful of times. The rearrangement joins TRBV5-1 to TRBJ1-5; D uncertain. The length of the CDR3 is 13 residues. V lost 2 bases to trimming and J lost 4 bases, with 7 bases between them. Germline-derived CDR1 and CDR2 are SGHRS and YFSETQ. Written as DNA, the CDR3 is TGCGCCAGCAGCTTAACAGTTAATCAGCCCCAGCATTTT. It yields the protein CASSLTVNQPQHF.

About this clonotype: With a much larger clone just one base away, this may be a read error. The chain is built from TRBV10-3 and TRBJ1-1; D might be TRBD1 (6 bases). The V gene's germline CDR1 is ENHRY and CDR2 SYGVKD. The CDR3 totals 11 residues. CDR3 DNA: TGTGCCATCAGTCAGGGGAATGAAGCTTACTTT. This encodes CAISQGNEAYF.

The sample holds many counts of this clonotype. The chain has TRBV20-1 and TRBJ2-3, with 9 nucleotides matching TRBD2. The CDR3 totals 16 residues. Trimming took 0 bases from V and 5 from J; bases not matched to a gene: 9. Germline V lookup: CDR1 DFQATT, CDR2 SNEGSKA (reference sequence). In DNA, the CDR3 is TGCAGTGCTAGAGATGTAGCGGGGGCGCGGCAAGATACGCAGTATTTT. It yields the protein CSARDVAGARQDTQYF.

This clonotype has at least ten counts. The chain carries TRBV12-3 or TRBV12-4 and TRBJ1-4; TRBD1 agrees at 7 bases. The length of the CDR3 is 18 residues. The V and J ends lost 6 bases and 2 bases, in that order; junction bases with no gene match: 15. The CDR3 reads CASRTTDRVEGTNEKLFF. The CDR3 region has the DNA TGTGCCAGCAGAACGACCGACAGGGTTGAAGGTACTAATGAAAAACTGTTTTTT.

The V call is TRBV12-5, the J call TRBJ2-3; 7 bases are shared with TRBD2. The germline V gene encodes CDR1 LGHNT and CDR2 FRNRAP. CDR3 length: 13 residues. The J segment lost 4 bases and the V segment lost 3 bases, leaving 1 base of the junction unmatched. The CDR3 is CASGFSGADTQYF. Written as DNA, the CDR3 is TGTGCTAGTGGTTTCAGCGGGGCAGATACGCAGTATTTT. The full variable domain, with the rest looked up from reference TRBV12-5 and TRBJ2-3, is DARVTQTPRHKVTEMGQEVTMRCQPILGHNTVFWYRQTMMQGLELLAYFRNRAPLDDSGMPKDRFSAEMPDATLATLKIQPSEPRDSAVYFCASGFSGADTQYFGPGTRLTVL.

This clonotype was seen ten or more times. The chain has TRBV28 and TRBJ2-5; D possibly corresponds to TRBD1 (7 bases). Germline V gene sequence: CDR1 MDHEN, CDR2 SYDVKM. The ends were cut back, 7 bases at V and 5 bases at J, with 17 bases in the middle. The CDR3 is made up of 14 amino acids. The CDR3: CASTPGQEGETQYF. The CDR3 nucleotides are TGTGCCAGCACCCCAGGACAGGAGGGGGAGACCCAGTACTTC.

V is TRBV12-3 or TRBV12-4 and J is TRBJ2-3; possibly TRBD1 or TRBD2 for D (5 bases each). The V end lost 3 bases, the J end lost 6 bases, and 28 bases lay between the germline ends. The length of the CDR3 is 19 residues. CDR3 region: CASSFPRGRSPRLEDTQYF. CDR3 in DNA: TGTGCCAGCAGTTTCCCTCGGGGCCGGTCCCCCAGACTCGAGGATACGCAGTATTTT.

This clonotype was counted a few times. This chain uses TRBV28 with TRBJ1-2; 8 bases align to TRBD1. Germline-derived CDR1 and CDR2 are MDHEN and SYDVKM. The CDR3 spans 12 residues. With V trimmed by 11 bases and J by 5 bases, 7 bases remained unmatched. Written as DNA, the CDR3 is TGTGCCGCCGATGACAGGGGATATGGCTACACCTTC. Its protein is CAADDRGYGYTF.

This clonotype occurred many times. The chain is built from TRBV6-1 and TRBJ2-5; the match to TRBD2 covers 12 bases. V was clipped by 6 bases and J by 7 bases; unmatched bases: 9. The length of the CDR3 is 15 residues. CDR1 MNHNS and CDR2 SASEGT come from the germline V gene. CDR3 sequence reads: CASRSTSGGFATQYF. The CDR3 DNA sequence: TGTGCCAGCAGGTCCACTAGCGGGGGGTTCGCGACCCAGTACTTC.

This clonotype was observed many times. The CDR3 bases are TGTGCCAGCAGCTTAGGGTATATGACAGATACGCAGTATTTT. Its translation is CASSLGYMTDTQYF. The chain links TRBV11-2 to TRBJ2-3; no clear D. The V end lost 1 base, the J end lost 3 bases, and 8 bases lay between the germline ends. The CDR3 totals 14 residues. The germline gives CDR1 SGHAT, CDR2 FQNNGV.

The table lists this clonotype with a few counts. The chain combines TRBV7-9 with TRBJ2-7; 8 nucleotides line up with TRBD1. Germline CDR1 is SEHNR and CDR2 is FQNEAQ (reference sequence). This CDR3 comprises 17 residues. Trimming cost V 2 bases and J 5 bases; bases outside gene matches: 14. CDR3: CASSLQSGQGEENEQYF. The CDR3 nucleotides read TGTGCCAGCAGCTTACAATCCGGACAGGGTGAAGAAAACGAGCAGTACTTC.

CDR3 nucleotides: TGCGCCAGCAGCTTGGCCATGAGGGGAGGGAATGAGCAGTTCTTC. This sequence encodes CASSLAMRGGNEQFF. The V call is TRBV5-1, the J call TRBJ2-1; TRBD2 matches at 7 bases. V was clipped by 0 bases and J by 7 bases; unmatched bases: 7. CDR1 SGHRS and CDR2 YFSETQ come from the germline V gene. The length of the CDR3 is 15 residues.

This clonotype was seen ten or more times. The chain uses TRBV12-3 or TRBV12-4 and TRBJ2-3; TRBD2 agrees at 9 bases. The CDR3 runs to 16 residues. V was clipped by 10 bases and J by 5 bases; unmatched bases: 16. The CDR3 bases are TGTGCCACCACTACGTGGAGCGGGGGGTTGTTAGATACGCAGTATTTT. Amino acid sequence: CATTTWSGGLLDTQYF.

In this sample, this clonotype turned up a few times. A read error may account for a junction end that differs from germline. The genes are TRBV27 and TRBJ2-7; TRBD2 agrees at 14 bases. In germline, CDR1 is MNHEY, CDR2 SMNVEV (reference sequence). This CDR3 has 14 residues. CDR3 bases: TGTGCCAGCAGTCCCAGGGGACTAGCGGGAGAAGGGGTCTTC. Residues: CASSPRGLAGEGVF.

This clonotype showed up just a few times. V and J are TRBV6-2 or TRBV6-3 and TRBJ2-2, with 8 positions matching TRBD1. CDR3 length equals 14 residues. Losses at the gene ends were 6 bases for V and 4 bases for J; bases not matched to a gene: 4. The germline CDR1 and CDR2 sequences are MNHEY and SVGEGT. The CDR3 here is CASRQGASTGELFF. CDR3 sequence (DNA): TGTGCCAGCAGGCAGGGGGCGAGCACCGGGGAGCTGTTTTTT.

The CDR3 DNA follows: TGTGCCAGCAGTTTTTCCCCAGACGCTGAAGCTTTCTTT. Amino acids: CASSFSPDAEAFF. The J gene is TRBJ1-1, the V gene TRBV28; D gene uncertain. Looked up from germline, CDR1 is MDHEN and CDR2 is SYDVKM. Deletions cut 3 bases from V and 6 bases from J, with 11 bases between. This CDR3 is built from 13 residues.

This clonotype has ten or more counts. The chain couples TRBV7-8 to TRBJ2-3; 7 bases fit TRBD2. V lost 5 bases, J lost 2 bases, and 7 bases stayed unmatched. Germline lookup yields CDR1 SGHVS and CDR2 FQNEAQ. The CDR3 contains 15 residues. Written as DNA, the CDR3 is TGTGCCAGCAGCCCTCCGGGACTACCCACAGATACGCAGTATTTT. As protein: CASSPPGLPTDTQYF.

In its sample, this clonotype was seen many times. Here the CDR3 reads CASSNDRDYTDTQYF. CDR3 bases: TGTGCCAGCAGCAACGACAGGGACTACACAGATACGCAGTATTTT. The chain couples TRBV5-6 to TRBJ2-3, with D perhaps assigned TRBD1 or TRBD2 (7 bases each). This CDR3 has 15 amino acids. The V gene lost 4 bases and the J gene lost 2 bases, with 14 bases spanning the gap. Germline CDR1 and CDR2: SGHDT and YYEEEE.

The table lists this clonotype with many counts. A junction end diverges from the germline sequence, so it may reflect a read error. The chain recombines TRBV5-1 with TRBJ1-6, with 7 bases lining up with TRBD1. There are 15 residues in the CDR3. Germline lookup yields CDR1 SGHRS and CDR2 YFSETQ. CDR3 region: CASSLTGQDNSPLHF. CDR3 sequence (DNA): TGTGCCAGCAGCTTAACTGGACAGGATAATTCACCCCTCCACTTT.

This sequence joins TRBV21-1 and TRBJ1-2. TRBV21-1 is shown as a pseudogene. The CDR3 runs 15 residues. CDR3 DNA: TGTGCCAGCATCTTAACAAGGTCGTCGGAGAATGGCTACACCTTC. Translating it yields CASILTRSSENGYTF.

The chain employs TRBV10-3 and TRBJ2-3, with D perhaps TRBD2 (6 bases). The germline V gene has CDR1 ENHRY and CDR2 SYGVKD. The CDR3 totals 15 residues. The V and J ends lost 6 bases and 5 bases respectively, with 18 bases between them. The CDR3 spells CAIRSGQSDLDTQYF. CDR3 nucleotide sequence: TGTGCCATCAGAAGCGGGCAATCTGATCTAGATACGCAGTATTTT.

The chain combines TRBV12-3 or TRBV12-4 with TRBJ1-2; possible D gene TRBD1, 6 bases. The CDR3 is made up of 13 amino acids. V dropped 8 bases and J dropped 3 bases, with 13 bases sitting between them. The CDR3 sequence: CASGPGTHYGYTF. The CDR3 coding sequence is TGTGCCAGCGGTCCCGGGACACACTATGGCTACACCTTC.

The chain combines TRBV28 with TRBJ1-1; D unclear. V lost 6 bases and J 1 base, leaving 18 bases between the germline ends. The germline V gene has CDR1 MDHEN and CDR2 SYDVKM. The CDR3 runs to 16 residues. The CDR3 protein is CASSLWEGNQNTEAFF. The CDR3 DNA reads TGTGCCAGCAGCCTATGGGAGGGCAACCAGAACACTGAAGCTTTCTTT.

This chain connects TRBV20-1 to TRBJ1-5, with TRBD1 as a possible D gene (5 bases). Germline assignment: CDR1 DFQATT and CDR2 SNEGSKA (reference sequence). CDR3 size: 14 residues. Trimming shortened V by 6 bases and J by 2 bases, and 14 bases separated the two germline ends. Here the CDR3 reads CSAPRGMGNQPQHF. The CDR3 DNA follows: TGCAGTGCCCCGCGGGGGATGGGCAATCAGCCCCAGCATTTT.

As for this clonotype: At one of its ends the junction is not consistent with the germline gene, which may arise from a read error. The CDR3 protein is CASSLAPVAKNIQYF. The CDR3 coding sequence is TGTGCCAGCAGCCTAGCCCCCGTGGCCAAAAACATTCAGTACTTC. This chain uses TRBV7-9 with TRBJ2-4, with D maybe TRBD2 (5 bases). CDR1 and CDR2 from the germline V gene are SEHNR and FQNEAQ (reference sequence). This CDR3 contains 15 residues. Combining the CDR3 with reference TRBV7-9 and TRBJ2-4 gives the whole variable domain DTGVSQNPRHKITKRGQNVTFRCDPISEHNRLYWYRQTLGQGPEFLTYFQNEAQLEKSRLLSDRFSAERPKGSFSTLEIQRTEQGDSAMYLCASSLAPVAKNIQYFGAGTRLSVL.

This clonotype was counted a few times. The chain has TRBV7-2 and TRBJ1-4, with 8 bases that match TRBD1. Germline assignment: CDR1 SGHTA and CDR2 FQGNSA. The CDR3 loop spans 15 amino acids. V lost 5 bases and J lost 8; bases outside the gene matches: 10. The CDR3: CASSPSQGAWEKLFF. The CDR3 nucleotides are TGTGCCAGCAGCCCTAGTCAGGGGGCGTGGGAAAAACTGTTTTTT.

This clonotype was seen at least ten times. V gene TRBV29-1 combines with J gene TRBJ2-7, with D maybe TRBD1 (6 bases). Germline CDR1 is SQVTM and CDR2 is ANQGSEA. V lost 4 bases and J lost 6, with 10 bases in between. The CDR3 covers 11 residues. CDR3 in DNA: TGCAGCGTTGCGACAGGCCCCGAGCAGTACTTC. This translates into CSVATGPEQYF.

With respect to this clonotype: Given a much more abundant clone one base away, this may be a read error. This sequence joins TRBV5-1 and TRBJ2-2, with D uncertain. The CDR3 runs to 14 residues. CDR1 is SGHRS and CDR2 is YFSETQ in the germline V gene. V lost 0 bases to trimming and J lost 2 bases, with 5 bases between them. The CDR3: CASSLEVNTGELFF. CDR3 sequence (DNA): TGCGCCAGCAGCTTGGAGGTCAACACCGGGGAGCTGTTTTTT. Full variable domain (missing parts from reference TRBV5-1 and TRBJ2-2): KAGVTQTPRYLIKTRGQQVTLSCSPISGHRSVSWYQQTPGQGLQFLFEYFSETQRNKGNFPGRFSGRQFSNSRSEMNVSTLELGDSALYLCASSLEVNTGELFFGEGSRLTVL.

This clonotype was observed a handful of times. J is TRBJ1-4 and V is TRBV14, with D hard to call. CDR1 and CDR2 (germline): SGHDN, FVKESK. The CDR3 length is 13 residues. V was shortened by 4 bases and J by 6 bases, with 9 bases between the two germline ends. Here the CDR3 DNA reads TGTGCCAGCAGCCCCGGACGGTATGAAAAACTGTTTTTT. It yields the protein CASSPGRYEKLFF.

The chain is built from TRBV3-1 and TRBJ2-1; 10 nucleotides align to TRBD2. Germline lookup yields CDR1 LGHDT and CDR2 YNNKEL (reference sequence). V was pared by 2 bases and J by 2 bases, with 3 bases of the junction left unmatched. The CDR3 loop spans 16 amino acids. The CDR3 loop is CASSQISGGPYNEQFF. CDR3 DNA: TGTGCCAGCAGCCAAATTAGCGGGGGGCCCTACAATGAGCAGTTCTTC.

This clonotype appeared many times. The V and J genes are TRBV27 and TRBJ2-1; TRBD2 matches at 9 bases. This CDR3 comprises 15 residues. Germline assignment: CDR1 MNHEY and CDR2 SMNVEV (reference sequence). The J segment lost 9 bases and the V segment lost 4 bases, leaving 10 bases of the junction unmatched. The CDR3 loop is CASSSPQREVSEQFF. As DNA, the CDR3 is TGTGCCAGCAGTTCTCCCCAGCGGGAGGTTAGTGAGCAGTTCTTC.

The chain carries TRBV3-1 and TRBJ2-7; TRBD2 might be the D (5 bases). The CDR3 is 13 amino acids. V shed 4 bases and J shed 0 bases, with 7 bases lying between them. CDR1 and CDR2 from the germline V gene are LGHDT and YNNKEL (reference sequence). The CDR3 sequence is CASSLATSYEQYF. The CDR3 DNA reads TGTGCCAGCAGCCTAGCGACCTCCTACGAGCAGTACTTC.